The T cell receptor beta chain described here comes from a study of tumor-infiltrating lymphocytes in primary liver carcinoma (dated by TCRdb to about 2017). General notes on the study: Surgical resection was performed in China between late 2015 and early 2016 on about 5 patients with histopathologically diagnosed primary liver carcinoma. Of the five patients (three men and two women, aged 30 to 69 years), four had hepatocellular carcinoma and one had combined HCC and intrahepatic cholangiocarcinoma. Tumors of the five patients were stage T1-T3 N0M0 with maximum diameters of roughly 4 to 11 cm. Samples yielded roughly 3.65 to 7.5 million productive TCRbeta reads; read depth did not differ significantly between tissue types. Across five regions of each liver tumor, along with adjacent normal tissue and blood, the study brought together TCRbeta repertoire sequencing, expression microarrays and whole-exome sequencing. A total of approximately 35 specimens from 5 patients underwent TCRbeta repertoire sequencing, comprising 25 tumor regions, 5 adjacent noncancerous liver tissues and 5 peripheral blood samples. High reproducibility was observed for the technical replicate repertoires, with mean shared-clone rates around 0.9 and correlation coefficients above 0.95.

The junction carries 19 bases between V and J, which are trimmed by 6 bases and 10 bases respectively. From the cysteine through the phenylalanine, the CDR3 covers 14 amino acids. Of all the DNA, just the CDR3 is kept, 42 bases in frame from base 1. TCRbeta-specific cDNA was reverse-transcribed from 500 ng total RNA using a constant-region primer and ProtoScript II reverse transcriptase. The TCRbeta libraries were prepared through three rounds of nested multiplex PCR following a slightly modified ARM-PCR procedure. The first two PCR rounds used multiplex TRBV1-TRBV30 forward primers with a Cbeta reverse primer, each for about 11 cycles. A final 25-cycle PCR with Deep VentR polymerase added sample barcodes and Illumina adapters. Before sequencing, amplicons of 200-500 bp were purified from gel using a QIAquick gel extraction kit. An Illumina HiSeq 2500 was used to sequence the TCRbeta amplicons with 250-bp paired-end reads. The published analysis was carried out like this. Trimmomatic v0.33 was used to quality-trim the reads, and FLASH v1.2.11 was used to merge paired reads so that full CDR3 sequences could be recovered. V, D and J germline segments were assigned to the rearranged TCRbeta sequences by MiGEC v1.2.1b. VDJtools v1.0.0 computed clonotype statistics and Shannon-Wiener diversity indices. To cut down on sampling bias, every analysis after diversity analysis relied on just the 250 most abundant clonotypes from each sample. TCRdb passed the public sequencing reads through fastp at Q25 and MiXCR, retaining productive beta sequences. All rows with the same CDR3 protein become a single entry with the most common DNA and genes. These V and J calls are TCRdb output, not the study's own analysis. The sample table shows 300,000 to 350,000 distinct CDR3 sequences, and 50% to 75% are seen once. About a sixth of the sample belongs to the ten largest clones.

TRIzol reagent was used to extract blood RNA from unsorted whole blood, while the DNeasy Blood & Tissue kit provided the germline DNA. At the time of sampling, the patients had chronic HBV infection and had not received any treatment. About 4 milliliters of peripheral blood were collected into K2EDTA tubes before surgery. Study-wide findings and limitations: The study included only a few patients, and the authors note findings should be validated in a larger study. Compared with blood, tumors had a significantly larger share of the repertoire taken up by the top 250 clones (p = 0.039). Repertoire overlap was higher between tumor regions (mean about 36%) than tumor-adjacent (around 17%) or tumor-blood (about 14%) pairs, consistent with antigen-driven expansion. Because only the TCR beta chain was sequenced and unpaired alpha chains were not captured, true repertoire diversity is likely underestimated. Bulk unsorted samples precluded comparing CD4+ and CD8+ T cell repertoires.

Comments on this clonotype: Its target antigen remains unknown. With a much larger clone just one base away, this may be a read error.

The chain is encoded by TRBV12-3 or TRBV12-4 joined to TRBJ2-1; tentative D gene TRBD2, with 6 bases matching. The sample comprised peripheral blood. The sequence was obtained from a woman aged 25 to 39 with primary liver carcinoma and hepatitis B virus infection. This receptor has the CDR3 CASRTNGSSLEQFF. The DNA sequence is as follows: TGTGCCAGCAGAACTAACGGGAGTAGTTTAGAGCAGTTCTTC.